This TCR beta chain was sequenced in a study of T cell clonality in common variable immunodeficiency. Study-level points and caveats: Shared TCRbeta clones were fewer between CVID subjects than controls.

CDR1 is DFQATT and CDR2 is SNEGSKA in the germline V gene (reference sequence). This CDR3 is 15 amino acids long. With 1 base removed from V and 3 bases from J, the gap between germline ends came to 15 bases. Comment on this clone: Its antigen is currently unknown. A far larger clone is only one base removed, so a read error is likely. The sequence runs out 3 residues before the end of the CDR3; the remainder is reconstructed from the germline J gene.

Equal genomic DNA amounts from CVID and control samples were sequenced. The data were produced by immunoSEQ multiplex PCR, yet TCRdb's version contains in-frame clones alone and is incomplete. Recorded here are 30,000 to 40,000 clones, none singletons. V gene TRBV20-1 combines with J gene TRBJ2-5, with D maybe TRBD1 (5 bases). The sequenced sample consisted of peripheral blood mononuclear cells. This TCR was recovered from a person between 18 and 75 years old in good health. CDR3 bases read: TGCAGTGCTAGAGTGCTAAAGGGCAGGGAAGAGACC. Its translation: CSARVLKGREET. The CDR3 reads in full as CSARVLKGREETQYF.